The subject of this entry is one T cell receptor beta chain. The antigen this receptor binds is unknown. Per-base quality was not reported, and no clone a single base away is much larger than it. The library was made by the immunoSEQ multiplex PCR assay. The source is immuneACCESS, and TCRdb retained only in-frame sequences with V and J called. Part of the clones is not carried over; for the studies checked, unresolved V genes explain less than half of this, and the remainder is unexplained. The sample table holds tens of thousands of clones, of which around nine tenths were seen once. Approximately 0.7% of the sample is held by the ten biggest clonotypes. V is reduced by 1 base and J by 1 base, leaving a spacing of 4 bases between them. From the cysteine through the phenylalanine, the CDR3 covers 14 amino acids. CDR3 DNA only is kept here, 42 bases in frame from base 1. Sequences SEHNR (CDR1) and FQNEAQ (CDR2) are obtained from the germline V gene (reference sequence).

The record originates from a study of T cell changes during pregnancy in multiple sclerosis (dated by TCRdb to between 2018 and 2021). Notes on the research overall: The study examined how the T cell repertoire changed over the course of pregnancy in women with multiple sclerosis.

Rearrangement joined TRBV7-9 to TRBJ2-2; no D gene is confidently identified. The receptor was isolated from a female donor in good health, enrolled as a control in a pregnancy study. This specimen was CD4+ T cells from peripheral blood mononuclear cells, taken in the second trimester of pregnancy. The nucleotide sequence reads TGTGCCAGCAGCTTAGTATTGAACACCGGGGAGCTGTTTTTT. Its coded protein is CASSLVLNTGELFF.